Listed below are T cell receptor beta chains from one sample, sequenced in a study of cytomegalovirus exposure and HLA in healthy donors. Measured with immunoSEQ multiplex PCR; TCRdb has only the in-frame clones, and not every one. The table has about 200,000 clones, around 83% seen once. Sequencing was done on a sample of PBMCs. The receptors were sampled from a woman aged 40 to 55 in good health and CMV-seronegative. CDR3s leave out the opening cysteine and the closing phenylalanine or tryptophan.

J gene | V gene | CDR3 protein
TRBJ2-7 | TRBV21-1 | ASSKVGVSSYEQY
TRBJ1-1 | TRBV7-2 | ASSRWEGRVGEAF
TRBJ2-3 | TRBV7-8 | ASSLVLGTSADTQY
TRBJ2-1 | TRBV5-6 | ASSLDFGTGYNEQF
TRBJ1-4 | TRBV18 | ASSSGQGNEKLF
TRBJ2-7 | TRBV27 | ASSTPGASSYEQY
TRBJ2-1 | TRBV5-4 | ASRITGTSGRNEQF
TRBJ2-2 | TRBV30 | AWSRDWDNTGELF
TRBJ2-2 | TRBV5-1 | ASSLAGGGFTGELF
TRBJ1-2 | TRBV2 | ASMLTGIANYGYT
TRBJ2-7 | TRBV5-5 | ASSLTGGVYEQY
TRBJ2-1 | TRBV2 | ASSRTAGTGGDEQF
TRBJ2-1 | TRBV6-5 | ASSAPAPNNEQF
TRBJ1-1 | TRBV7-9 | ASKHMGQLEAF
TRBJ1-5 | TRBV5-6 | ASSLAGSEPQH
TRBJ1-2 | TRBV4-1 | ASSHRQEPNYGYT
TRBJ1-4 | TRBV5-1 | ASSPGWVATNEKLF
TRBJ1-2 | TRBV7-2 | ASSLDSGDYGYT
TRBJ2-1 | TRBV6-6 | ASSYGTGRNEQF
TRBJ1-2 | TRBV30 | AWSVRGFKGYT
TRBJ1-5 | TRBV28 | ATTTGNQPQH
TRBJ2-3 | TRBV18 | ASSNAGTGVSDTQY
TRBJ2-3 | TRBV2 | ARNEGDSTDTQY
TRBJ1-3 | TRBV19 | ASSISSRGLGNTIY
TRBJ2-1 | TRBV5-8 | ASSVGTSDYNEQF
TRBJ2-3 | TRBV5-1 | ASRPGGPGTDTQY
TRBJ1-2 | TRBV6-1 | ASSEAVGRAHYGYT
TRBJ2-3 | TRBV4-1 | ASSRGAGDWTDTQY
TRBJ2-1 | TRBV11-1 | ASSFEDWYNEQF
TRBJ2-1 | TRBV7-8 | ASSLGASGRRAGEQF
TRBJ2-5 | TRBV18 | ASSLGQGASRVETQY
TRBJ2-5 | TRBV7-2 | ASSSRGAGLQETQY
TRBJ1-5 | TRBV7-9 | ASAGGAFNQPQH
TRBJ1-2 | TRBV30 | AWSVQMTYGYT
. | TRBV4-1 | ASSQVTSGAAYEQY
TRBJ2-5 | TRBV2 | ARHTGSGQETQY
TRBJ2-7 | TRBV28 | ASSPRGAGYYEQY
TRBJ1-5 | TRBV27 | ASSLAENQPQH
TRBJ2-3 | TRBV6-1 | ASTQGVARDTQY
TRBJ1-3 | TRBV27 | ASRSSGNTIY